The 32 T cell receptor beta chains below all came from one sample that was sequenced in a study of blood T cell repertoires in COVID-19. Only in-frame clones appear in the TCRdb table, and some are missing; sequencing was by immunoSEQ multiplex PCR. The table lists about 45,000 clones, 75% to 90% of them singletons, with roughly 0.4% in the top ten. The sample consisted of peripheral blood. The receptors here all came from a human donor in a cohort sampled during active COVID-19.

The V gene is TRBV29-1, the J gene TRBJ1-1, with TRBD1 matching 9 bases. The CDR3 is 13 residues long. V dropped 6 bases and J dropped 10; count of bases not matched to a gene: 12. CDR1 is SQVTM, CDR2 ANQGSEA, per germline. The CDR3 DNA is TGCAGCGTAGACAGGGGGTCCGGCGTGGGAGCTTTCTTT. This translates into CSVDRGSGVGAFF.

This chain uses TRBV5-4 with TRBJ1-4, with 7 nucleotides matching TRBD1. There are 14 residues in the CDR3. Trimming took 5 bases from V and 6 from J; bases not matched to a gene: 7. In germline, CDR1 is SGHNT, CDR2 YYREEE (reference sequence). CDR3 loop: CASSLRDSHEKLFF. CDR3 DNA: TGTGCCAGCAGTCTCCGGGACAGCCATGAAAAACTGTTTTTT.

The rearrangement links TRBV2 to TRBJ2-7; 7 nucleotides match TRBD1. The CDR3 is 18 residues long. Germline CDR1 is SNHLY and CDR2 is FYNNEI. J gave up 3 bases and V 6 bases, and 20 bases lay outside the gene matches. The CDR3 sequence: CASSDHLSLTGVGYEQYF. DNA for the CDR3: TGTGCCAGCAGCGACCACCTTAGTCTAACAGGGGTTGGCTACGAGCAGTACTTC.

The rearrangement links TRBV7-9 to TRBJ1-5; 9 bases map to TRBD1. With V trimmed by 1 base and J by 2 bases, 0 bases remained unmatched. This CDR3 has 15 amino acids. The germline CDR1 and CDR2 sequences are SEHNR and FQNEAQ (reference sequence). In DNA, the CDR3 is TGTGCCAGCAGCTTAGGGACAGGGGGCAATCAGCCCCAGCATTTT. This translates into CASSLGTGGNQPQHF. The complete variable domain, with remaining parts taken from reference TRBV7-9 and TRBJ1-5, reads DTGVSQNPRHKITKRGQNVTFRCDPISEHNRLYWYRQTLGQGPEFLTYFQNEAQLEKSRLLSDRFSAERPKGSFSTLEIQRTEQGDSAMYLCASSLGTGGNQPQHFGDGTRLSIL.

The chain employs TRBV9 and TRBJ2-3; 10 nucleotides agree with TRBD2. Germline CDR1 and CDR2: SGDLS and YYNGEE. J gave up 1 base and V 3 bases, and 2 bases lay outside the gene matches. CDR3 length equals 15 residues. CDR3 nucleotides: TGTGCCAGCAGCGCAACTAGCGGGGGCACAGATACGCAGTATTTT. This sequence encodes CASSATSGGTDTQYF.

This chain uses TRBV3-1 (or the pseudogene TRBV3-2) with TRBJ1-1; D gene uncertain. Germline V gene sequence: CDR1 LGHDT, CDR2 YNNKEL (reference sequence). The CDR3 extends over 16 amino acids. Trimming shortened V by 2 bases and J by 4 bases, and 17 bases separated the two germline ends. CDR3 protein: CASSQFPSPGGTEAFF. Written as DNA, the CDR3 is TGTGCCAGCAGCCAATTCCCGAGCCCAGGAGGCACTGAAGCTTTCTTT.

The chain uses TRBV3-1 (or the pseudogene TRBV3-2) and TRBJ1-4, with TRBD1 matching over 9 bases. Germline CDR1 LGHDT, CDR2 YNNKEL (reference sequence). J lost 8 bases, V lost 0 bases, and 4 bases had no gene match. The CDR3 is made up of 15 amino acids. The CDR3 region is CASSQDGTGREKLFF. The CDR3 DNA reads as TGTGCCAGCAGCCAAGATGGGACAGGGCGGGAAAAACTGTTTTTT.

V is TRBV6-4 and J is TRBJ1-2, with 7 bases lining up with TRBD1. CDR3 length: 16 amino acids. CDR1 is MRHNA and CDR2 is SNTAGT in the germline V gene. Losses at the gene ends were 6 bases for V and 3 bases for J; bases not matched to a gene: 13. For the CDR3, the DNA is TGTGCCAGCAGGGAAACAGGGAATCAGGGGGACTATGGCTACACCTTC. It codes for CASRETGNQGDYGYTF.

The gene calls are TRBV6-2 or TRBV6-3 and TRBJ1-1; D remains unclear. From germline, CDR1 is MNHEY and CDR2 SVGEGT. V shed 2 bases and J shed 5 bases, with 15 bases lying between them. The length of the CDR3 is 15 residues. The chain's CDR3 is CASSYRRDVETEAFF. The CDR3 coding sequence is TGTGCCAGCAGTTACCGCCGGGATGTCGAAACTGAAGCTTTCTTT.

The chain joins TRBV23-1 to TRBJ1-6, with TRBD1 as a possible D gene (6 bases). TRBV23-1 has ORF status, its function being uncertain. The CDR3 consists of 16 residues. V was clipped by 6 bases and J by 7 bases, with 19 bases between them. The CDR3 spells CASRLKKQGRNSPLHF. CDR3 sequence (DNA): TGCGCCAGCAGACTGAAGAAACAGGGAAGAAATTCACCCCTCCACTTT.

The chain joins TRBV19 to TRBJ1-2, with 7 bases aligning to TRBD1. After removal of 6 bases from V and 7 bases from J, the junction contained 8 bases not matched to a gene. The CDR3 sequence is 13 residues long. CDR1 LNHDA and CDR2 SQIVND come from the germline V gene (reference sequence). CDR3 nucleotide sequence: TGTGCCAGTAGCCCTAGACAGGGCTCTGGCTACACCTTC. Amino acids: CASSPRQGSGYTF. Full variable domain (outside the CDR3, taken from reference TRBV19 and TRBJ1-2): DGGITQSPKYLFRKEGQNVTLSCEQNLNHDAMYWYRQDPGQGLRLIYYSQIVNDFQKGDIAEGYSVSREKKESFPLTVTSAQKNPTAFYLCASSPRQGSGYTFGSGTRLTVV.

The rearrangement uses TRBV7-2 and TRBJ1-2; 10 bases are shared with TRBD1. The CDR3 runs 15 residues. J was trimmed by 8 bases and V by 6 bases; bases with no gene match: 12. Germline loops: CDR1 SGHTA, CDR2 FQGNSA. This CDR3 reads CASSPKPRTGGGYTF. In DNA form, the CDR3 reads TGTGCCAGCAGTCCTAAGCCGAGGACAGGGGGAGGCTACACCTTC.

A single count supports this clone. The chain links TRBV7-2 to TRBJ1-6; D unresolved. Germline CDR1 is SGHTA and CDR2 is FQGNSA. Trimming removed 1 base from V and 10 bases from J, with 11 bases in between. The CDR3 runs 14 residues. CDR3 protein: CASSLEGGPSPLHF. CDR3 in DNA: TGTGCCAGCAGCTTAGAAGGAGGACCCTCACCCCTCCACTTT. The variable domain in full, completed from reference TRBV7-2 and TRBJ1-6, reads GAGVSQSPSNKVTEKGKDVELRCDPISGHTALYWYRQSLGQGLEFLIYFQGNSAPDKSGLPSDRFSAERTGGSVSTLTIQRTQQEDSAVYLCASSLEGGPSPLHFGNGTRLTVT.

The rearrangement uses TRBV3-1 (or the pseudogene TRBV3-2) and TRBJ1-3; D is unresolved. Trimming pared 2 bases from V and 1 base from J, leaving 9 bases between. The CDR3 is 15 amino acids. Germline-derived CDR1 and CDR2 are LGHDT and YNNKEL (reference sequence). CDR3: CASSQRGGSGNTIYF. CDR3 bases: TGTGCCAGCAGCCAAAGAGGAGGTTCTGGAAACACCATATATTTT.

The chain has TRBV19 and TRBJ1-1; D possibly corresponds to TRBD1 (5 bases). This CDR3 contains 13 residues. Trimming pared 3 bases from V and 8 bases from J, leaving 13 bases between. CDR1 is LNHDA, CDR2 SQIVND, per germline (reference sequence). CDR3 in DNA: TGTGCCAGTAGTATGGTTTGGTCAGGGGAAGCTTTCTTT. Translation gives CASSMVWSGEAFF.

V gene TRBV5-1 combines with J gene TRBJ1-1; possibly TRBD1 for D (6 bases). Trimming shortened V by 4 bases and J by 6 bases, and 22 bases separated the two germline ends. Per germline, CDR1 SGHRS and CDR2 YFSETQ. The CDR3 loop spans 16 amino acids. In DNA form, the CDR3 reads TGCGCCAGCAGCCACGCCTCGAGGGGGATATTGGCTGAAGCTTTCTTT. The encoded protein is CASSHASRGILAEAFF. The variable domain in full, completed from reference TRBV5-1 and TRBJ1-1, reads KAGVTQTPRYLIKTRGQQVTLSCSPISGHRSVSWYQQTPGQGLQFLFEYFSETQRNKGNFPGRFSGRQFSNSRSEMNVSTLELGDSALYLCASSHASRGILAEAFFGQGTRLTVV.

The chain is built from TRBV9 and TRBJ1-1; D gene unclear. Trimming pared 3 bases from V and 5 bases from J, leaving 14 bases between. Looked up from germline, CDR1 is SGDLS and CDR2 is YYNGEE. The CDR3 totals 14 residues. The CDR3 loop is CASSARPTGTEAFF. The CDR3 coding sequence is TGTGCCAGCAGCGCGAGACCCACGGGGACTGAAGCTTTCTTT.

Only a few counts were recorded for this clone. The rearrangement joins TRBV7-9 to TRBJ2-7; 9 bases line up with TRBD1. This CDR3 has 16 amino acids. V shed 4 bases and J 5 bases; nucleotides not matched to a gene: 12. Germline V gene sequence: CDR1 SEHNR, CDR2 FQNEAQ (reference sequence). CDR3 DNA: TGTGCCAGCAGCTCCTCCCTCGGGACAGGGTTCCACGAGCAGTACTTC. Translation: CASSSSLGTGFHEQYF. Drawing the rest from reference TRBV7-9 and TRBJ2-7, the complete variable domain is DTGVSQNPRHKITKRGQNVTFRCDPISEHNRLYWYRQTLGQGPEFLTYFQNEAQLEKSRLLSDRFSAERPKGSFSTLEIQRTEQGDSAMYLCASSSSLGTGFHEQYFGPGTRLTVT.

The chain combines TRBV7-9 with TRBJ1-6, with D maybe TRBD1 (5 bases). Trimming took 3 bases from V and 8 from J, leaving 14 bases between them. The CDR3 consists of 15 residues. Germline assignment: CDR1 SEHNR and CDR2 FQNEAQ (reference sequence). CDR3 residues: CASSFTQGGDSPLHF. As DNA, the CDR3 is TGTGCCAGCAGCTTCACTCAGGGAGGGGATTCACCCCTCCACTTT.

This clone was counted between two and nine times. The chain couples TRBV29-1 to TRBJ2-2, with D perhaps TRBD2 (5 bases). Germline CDR1 and CDR2: SQVTM and ANQGSEA. There are 15 residues in the CDR3. Trimming stripped 5 bases from V and 4 bases from J, with 17 bases between. Here the CDR3 reads CSVPRTGEGTGELFF. CDR3 coding DNA: TGCAGCGTTCCGCGGACGGGCGAGGGCACCGGGGAGCTGTTTTTT.

The chain is built from TRBV5-6 and TRBJ1-1; 7 bases match TRBD1. There are 16 residues in the CDR3. Per the germline V gene, CDR1 is SGHDT and CDR2 is YYEEEE. With 0 bases clipped from V and 0 bases from J, the junction kept 5 bases outside the gene matches. The CDR3 reads CASSLALTGLNTEAFF. For the CDR3, the DNA is TGTGCCAGCAGCTTGGCCTTGACAGGGTTGAACACTGAAGCTTTCTTT.

This chain uses TRBV2 with TRBJ1-2; 7 nucleotides align to TRBD1. V lost 3 bases and J lost 5; bases outside the gene matches: 3. Germline V gene sequence: CDR1 SNHLY, CDR2 FYNNEI. The CDR3 length is 13 residues. The CDR3 here is CASSERQGYGYTF. For the CDR3, the DNA is TGTGCCAGCAGTGAGCGACAGGGATATGGCTACACCTTC.

This clone was seen only a few times. The chain has TRBV9 and TRBJ1-3; 7 bases are shared with TRBD1. The V and J ends lost 4 bases and 8 bases, in that order; junction bases with no gene match: 6. The germline gives CDR1 SGDLS, CDR2 YYNGEE. The CDR3 is made up of 13 amino acids. The CDR3 is CASSTGTVDTIYF. For the CDR3, the DNA is TGTGCCAGCAGCACCGGGACAGTCGACACCATATATTTT. The full variable domain, its missing parts supplied by reference TRBV9 and TRBJ1-3, is DSGVTQTPKHLITATGQRVTLRCSPRSGDLSVYWYQQSLDQGLQFLIQYYNGEERAKGNILERFSAQQFPDLHSELNLSSLELGDSALYFCASSTGTVDTIYFGEGSWLTVV.

The chain combines TRBV5-1 with TRBJ1-1, with D possibly TRBD1 on 6 matching bases. Trimming removed 0 bases from V and 4 bases from J, with 19 bases in between. The CDR3 is made up of 17 amino acids. Per germline, CDR1 SGHRS and CDR2 YFSETQ. CDR3 amino acids: CASSLAPGQGSATEAFF. The CDR3 region has the DNA TGCGCCAGCAGCTTGGCCCCGGGGCAGGGGAGTGCCACTGAAGCTTTCTTT.

The chain recombines TRBV11-2 with TRBJ1-4, with 8 bases aligning to TRBD1. Trimming took 4 bases from V and 6 from J; bases not matched to a gene: 13. The CDR3 sequence is 17 residues long. Per the germline V gene, CDR1 is SGHAT and CDR2 is FQNNGV. The CDR3 region is CASSSGTWGQVYEKLFF. Here the CDR3 DNA reads TGTGCCAGCAGCTCCGGGACGTGGGGACAGGTTTATGAAAAACTGTTTTTT. The full variable domain, completed using reference TRBV11-2 and TRBJ1-4, is EAGVAQSPRYKIIEKRQSVAFWCNPISGHATLYWYQQILGQGPKLLIQFQNNGVVDDSQLPKDRFSAERLKGVDSTLKIQPAKLEDSAVYLCASSSGTWGQVYEKLFFGSGTQLSVL.

The CDR3 DNA reads TGTGCCAGCAGTTCCAGTAACAGGGATGGCTACACCTTC. Protein product: CASSSSNRDGYTF. This rearrangement joins TRBV5-5 to TRBJ1-2; D possibly corresponds to TRBD1 (6 bases). CDR1 is SGHKS, CDR2 YYEKEE, per germline (reference sequence). The V gene lost 5 bases and the J gene lost 6 bases, with 14 bases spanning the gap. The length of the CDR3 is 13 residues. Together with reference TRBV5-5 and TRBJ1-2, the CDR3 gives the full variable domain: DAGVTQSPTHLIKTRGQQVTLRCSPISGHKSVSWYQQVLGQGPQFIFQYYEKEERGRGNFPDRFSARQFPNYSSELNVNALLLGDSALYLCASSSSNRDGYTFGSGTRLTVV.

This chain links TRBV6-5 with TRBJ2-7, with TRBD2 as a possible D gene (6 bases). CDR1 MNHEY and CDR2 SVGAGI come from the germline V gene. V was cut by 2 bases and J by 7 bases, with 21 bases left in between. The CDR3 consists of 16 residues. CDR3 loop: CASSYQPGTPGDEQYF. CDR3 DNA sequence: TGTGCCAGCAGTTACCAACCCGGGACGCCGGGGGATGAGCAGTACTTC.

V usage is TRBV11-2 and J usage is TRBJ2-2; a weak D match, TRBD2 (5 bases). CDR1 and CDR2 (germline): SGHAT, FQNNGV. CDR3 size: 18 residues. V lost 4 bases to trimming and J lost 1 base, with 19 bases between them. The CDR3, as DNA: TGTGCCAGCAGCTCGAGGACCATCACGGGGTTGAACACCGGGGAGCTGTTTTTT. This encodes CASSSRTITGLNTGELFF.

V is TRBV4-2 and J is TRBJ1-4; TRBD1 matches 7 bases. The CDR3 is made up of 17 amino acids. Trimming cost V 2 bases and J 13 bases; bases outside gene matches: 19. Looked up from germline, CDR1 is LGHNA and CDR2 is YNFKEQ. CDR3 DNA: TGTGCCAGCAGCCAAAGCTCAAGGACAGACCGGCAGGGGGGACTGTTTTTT. Amino acids: CASSQSSRTDRQGGLFF.

The chain is built from TRBV5-1 and TRBJ1-3; 7 bases fit TRBD1. CDR3 length: 15 residues. Germline CDR1 is SGHRS and CDR2 is YFSETQ. Trimming took 3 bases from V and 2 from J; bases not matched to a gene: 5. The CDR3 DNA reads TGCGCCAGCAGCTCTGCAGGGGGGACTGGAAACACCATATATTTT. Its protein product is CASSSAGGTGNTIYF.

The chain joins TRBV6-5 to TRBJ1-1; the match to TRBD1 covers 8 bases. Trimming at V came to 0 bases and at J to 1 base, leaving 4 bases not matched to a gene. Per germline, CDR1 MNHEY and CDR2 SVGAGI. The CDR3 sequence is 16 residues long. In nucleotides, the CDR3 is TGTGCCAGCAGTTACTCGACAGACAGGGGGAACACTGAAGCTTTCTTT. Protein sequence: CASSYSTDRGNTEAFF.

The chain is built from TRBV6-5 and TRBJ2-6; D is perhaps TRBD2 (6 bases). There are 14 residues in the CDR3. Germline CDR1 MNHEY, CDR2 SVGAGI. V was trimmed by 6 bases and J by 3 bases, leaving 9 bases between them. In DNA, the CDR3 is TGTGCCAGCAGCCGGGACTTTGGGGCCAACGTCCTGACTTTC. Translation gives CASSRDFGANVLTF.